This TCR beta chain was found in a study of T cells in Graves' hyperthyroidism and ophthalmopathy. With 5 bases removed from V and 6 bases from J, the gap between germline ends came to 11 bases. Germline V gene sequence: CDR1 MNHEY, CDR2 SMNVEV (reference sequence). The CDR3 consists of 13 residues. Findings of the study overall: Also found in blood were most expanded thyroid clonotypes above 0.001. The model anticipated ophthalmopathy a median around 6 months pre-onset.

TCR beta CDR3 sequences were amplified from RNA transcripts. With the HTBI primer set, the TCR CDR3 went through a first round of RT-PCR. Each CDR3 protein gets one entry after TCRdb re-called the multiplex PCR reads with MiXCR. The sample carries about 360,000 distinct CDR3 sequences, less than 15% recorded once. This clonotype appeared many times. The antigen is undetermined. This clonotype was obtained from a young woman with Graves' hyperthyroidism. The specimen was blood. The V call is TRBV27, the J call TRBJ1-5; D unclear. CDR3 bases: TGTGCCAGCAGTCCACAGCAAGGTCAGCCCCAGCATTTT. It is translated as CASSPQQGQPQHF.